This T cell receptor (beta chain) comes out of a study of Ad26.COV2.S vaccination and SARS-CoV-2 variants. Study background: In the COV1001 trial, the donor was in the Ad26.COV2.S arm. Recipients of Ad26.COV2.S got it intramuscularly, once or twice 56 days apart. Study conclusions and caveats: The study found similar non-spike TCR breadth in vaccine and placebo recipients.

V was shortened by 3 bases and J by 3 bases, with 5 bases between the two germline ends. CDR3 size: 12 residues. The germline V gene encodes CDR1 LGHNA and CDR2 YNFKEQ. Note on this clone: What it binds is unknown.

As to treatment: around 19 received Ad26.COV2.S at low or high dose, single or two shots; five or six received placebo; per-sample allocation not given. Material that was analyzed had been drawn on day 63 after the first vaccine or placebo injection. Its platform was an Ad26 vector, and its expressed antigen was Wuhan-strain SARS-CoV-2 spike. Produced via immunoSEQ multiplex PCR; TCRdb's table is partial and in-frame only. The sample records hundreds of thousands of clones, roughly nine tenths being singletons. This chain connects TRBV4-2 to TRBJ1-2; no firm D call. Sequencing was performed on peripheral blood, taken in a trial of Ad26.COV2.S vaccine versus placebo. The clonotype was recovered from a person aged 18-65 years who received the Ad26.COV2.S COVID-19 vaccine or a placebo. CDR3 bases: TGTGCCAGCAGCCAGGTATACTATGGCTACACCTTC. Residues: CASSQVYYGYTF.